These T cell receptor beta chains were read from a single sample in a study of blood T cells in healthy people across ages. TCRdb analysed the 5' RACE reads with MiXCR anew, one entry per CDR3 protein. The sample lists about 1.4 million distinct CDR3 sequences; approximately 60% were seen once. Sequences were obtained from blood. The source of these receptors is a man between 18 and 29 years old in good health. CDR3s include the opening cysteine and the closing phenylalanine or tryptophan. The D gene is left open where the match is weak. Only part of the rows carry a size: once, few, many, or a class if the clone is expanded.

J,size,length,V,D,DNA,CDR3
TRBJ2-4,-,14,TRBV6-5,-,TGTGCCAGCAGCACCACCCCGGGCCGACACATTCAGTACTTC,CASSTTPGRHIQYF
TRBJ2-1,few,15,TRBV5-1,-,TGCGCCAGCAGCTTGGCTTGGACAGTGTACAATGAGCAGTTCTTC,CASSLAWTVYNEQFF
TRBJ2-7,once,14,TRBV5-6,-,TGTGCCAGCAGCTTGGGGGACTTCGCCTACGAGCAGTACTTC,CASSLGDFAYEQYF
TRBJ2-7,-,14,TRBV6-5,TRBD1,TGTGCCAGCAAAAGACAGGGCCTAGGGGGCGAGCAGTACTTC,CASKRQGLGGEQYF
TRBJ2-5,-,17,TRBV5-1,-,TGCGCCAGCAGCTTAAGGGTGACCAGCTCCCCACAAGAGACCCAGTACTTC,CASSLRVTSSPQETQYF
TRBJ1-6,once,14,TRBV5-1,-,TGCGCCAGCAGCTTGCCAGGGGCTAATTCACCCCTCCACTTT,CASSLPGANSPLHF
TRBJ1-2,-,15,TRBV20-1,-,TGCAGTGCTAGATCTAGTCGGGGTGCTAACTATGGCTACACCTTC,CSARSSRGANYGYTF
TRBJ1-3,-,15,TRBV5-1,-,TGCGCCAGCAGCTTGGGGGTCATTGCCCGAAACACCATATATTTT,CASSLGVIARNTIYF
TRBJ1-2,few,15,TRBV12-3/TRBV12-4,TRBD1,TGTGCCAGCAGTTTAACCCCGACAGGGCTCGATGGCTACACCTTC,CASSLTPTGLDGYTF
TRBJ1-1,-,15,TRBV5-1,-,TGCGCCAGCAGCTTGACCGGGAGCGGAGGCACTGAAGCTTTCTTT,CASSLTGSGGTEAFF
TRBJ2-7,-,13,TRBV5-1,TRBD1,TGCGCCAGCAGGCAGGGACAGGGGTACGAGCAGTACTTC,CASRQGQGYEQYF
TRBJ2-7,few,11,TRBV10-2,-,TGCGCCATCGGGGAGTACTACGAGCAGTACTTC,CAIGEYYEQYF
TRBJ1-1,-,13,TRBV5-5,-,TGTGCCAGCAGCGGGGGTACTATCACTGAAGCTTTCTTT,CASSGGTITEAFF
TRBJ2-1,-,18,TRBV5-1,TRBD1,TGCGCCAGTCGGCAAGGACAGGGGGTTTACAGCTCCTACAATGAGCAGTTCTTC,CASRQGQGVYSSYNEQFF
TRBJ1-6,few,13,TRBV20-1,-,TGTAGTGCTACGGGACAATATAATTCACCCCTCCACTTT,CSATGQYNSPLHF
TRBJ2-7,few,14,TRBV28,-,TGTGCCAGCAGTACAACAGGGCTACTATCCGAGCAGTACTTC,CASSTTGLLSEQYF
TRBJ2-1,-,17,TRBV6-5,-,TGTGCCAGCAGTTACTCGAATAGGGGGGGATTTGGGAATGAGCAGTTCTTC,CASSYSNRGGFGNEQFF
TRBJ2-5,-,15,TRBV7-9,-,TGTGCCAGCAGCTTAGCGGAGACAATCCAAGAGACCCAGTACTTC,CASSLAETIQETQYF
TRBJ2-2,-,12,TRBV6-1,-,TGTGCCAGCAGTGAAGTGGACGGGGAGCTGTTTTTT,CASSEVDGELFF
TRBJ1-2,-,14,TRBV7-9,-,TGTGCCAGCAGCGGAGGGGGACGGACGCATGGCTACACCTTC,CASSGGGRTHGYTF
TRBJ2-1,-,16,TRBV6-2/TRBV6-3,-,TGTGCCAGCAACCCCCGGGAAGTATTGGGTTACAATGAGCAGTTCTTC,CASNPREVLGYNEQFF
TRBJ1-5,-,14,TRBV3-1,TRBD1,TGTGCCAGCAGCCAAGACACAGGGGATCAGCCCCAGCATTTT,CASSQDTGDQPQHF
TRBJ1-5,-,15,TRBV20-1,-,TGCAGTGCTAGACGCCGGACAGATGGGAATCAGCCCCAGCATTTT,CSARRRTDGNQPQHF
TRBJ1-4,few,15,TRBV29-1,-,TGCAGCGTTGAACCCATCGAGACGGAGAATGAAAAACTGTTTTTT,CSVEPIETENEKLFF
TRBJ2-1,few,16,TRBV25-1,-,TGTGCCAGCAGTGATCCCACAGGAAGCTCCTACAATGAGCAGTTCTTC,CASSDPTGSSYNEQFF
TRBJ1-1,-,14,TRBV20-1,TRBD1,TGCAGTGCCCGGGACAGGCCCCAAGGCACTGAAGCTTTCTTT,CSARDRPQGTEAFF
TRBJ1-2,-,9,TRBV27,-,TGTGCCAGGGCAGGTGGCTACACCTTC,CARAGGYTF
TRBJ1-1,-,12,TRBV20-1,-,TGCAGTGCTAGTCGGGGTTTGGCTGAAGCTTTCTTT,CSASRGLAEAFF
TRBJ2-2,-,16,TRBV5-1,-,TGCGCCAGCAGCTTGGACCTACCCTGGGGATCCGGGGAGCTGTTTTTT,CASSLDLPWGSGELFF
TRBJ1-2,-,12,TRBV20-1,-,TGCAGTGCGGGCAAAGTCAACTATGGCTACACCTTC,CSAGKVNYGYTF
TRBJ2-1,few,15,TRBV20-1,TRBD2,TGCAGTGCTAGAGCACTAGCGGGGGGTGGTGGTGAGCAGTTCTTC,CSARALAGGGGEQFF
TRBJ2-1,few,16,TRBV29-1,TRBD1,TGCAGCGTTGAAGGAACGTGGACAGGGTTCTACAATGAGCAGTTCTTC,CSVEGTWTGFYNEQFF
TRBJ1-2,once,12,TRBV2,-,TGTGCCAGCAGGCCCGGGACATACGGCTACACCTTC,CASRPGTYGYTF
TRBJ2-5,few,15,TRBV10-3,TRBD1,TGTGCCATCAGTGAGAGTCAGGGGGCACGAGAGACCCAGTACTTC,CAISESQGARETQYF
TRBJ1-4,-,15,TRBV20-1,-,TGCAGTGCTAGAGATTTGGGACCGTTAAGTGGGAAACTGTTTTTT,CSARDLGPLSGKLFF
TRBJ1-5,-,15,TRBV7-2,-,TGTGCCAGCAGCTTAATCCGGGGGCGTAGTCAGCCCCAGCATTTT,CASSLIRGRSQPQHF
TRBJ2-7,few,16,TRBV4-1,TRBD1,TGCGCCAGCAGCCAACTAGGTGGGACAGCGCACCACGAGCAGTACTTC,CASSQLGGTAHHEQYF
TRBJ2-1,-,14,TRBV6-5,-,TGTGCCAGCAGTTACTTTTCGGGAGTGGGTGAGCAGTTCTTC,CASSYFSGVGEQFF
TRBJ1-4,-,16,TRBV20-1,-,TGCAGTGCTAGTCCCCTGGGGGGCACGGGACAAGAAAAACTGTTTTTT,CSASPLGGTGQEKLFF
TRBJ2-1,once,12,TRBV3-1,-,TGTGCCAGCAGCCAGACCATGGATGAGCAGTTCTTC,CASSQTMDEQFF
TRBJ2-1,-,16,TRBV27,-,TGTGCCAGCAGTCCGTACAGGTTGAGGGGGATGGTGGAGCAGTTCTTC,CASSPYRLRGMVEQFF
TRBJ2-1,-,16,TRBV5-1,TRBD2,TGCGCCAGCAGCTTGTGGGGGACTAGCGACTACAATGAGCAGTTCTTC,CASSLWGTSDYNEQFF
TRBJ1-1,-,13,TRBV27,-,TGTGCCAGCATGGAGGATATGAACACTGAAGCTTTCTTT,CASMEDMNTEAFF
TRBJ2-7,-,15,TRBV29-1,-,TGCAGCGTTGAAGATCCCGGGGGTGATTCCTACGAGCAGTACTTC,CSVEDPGGDSYEQYF
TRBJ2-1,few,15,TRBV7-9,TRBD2,TGTGCCAGCAGCATACTAGCGGGGGCCTACAATGAGCAGTTCTTC,CASSILAGAYNEQFF
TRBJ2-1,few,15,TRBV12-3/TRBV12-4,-,TGTGCCAGCAGCTTAATTGGCGGAACCTACAATGAGCAGTTCTTC,CASSLIGGTYNEQFF
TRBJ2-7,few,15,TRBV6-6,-,TGTGCCAGCAGTTACGGTCAAGACAGCACCTACGAGCAGTACTTC,CASSYGQDSTYEQYF
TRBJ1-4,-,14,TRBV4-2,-,TGTGCCAGCAGCCAAGAAGTTGAAGATGAAAAACTGTTTTTT,CASSQEVEDEKLFF
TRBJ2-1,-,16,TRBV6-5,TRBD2,TGTGCCAGCAGGGACCTTAGCGGGGTATCATACAATGAGCAGTTCTTC,CASRDLSGVSYNEQFF
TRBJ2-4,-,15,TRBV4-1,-,TGCGCCAGCAGCCAAGAGTATGGGGGGCCGGACATTCAGTACTTC,CASSQEYGGPDIQYF
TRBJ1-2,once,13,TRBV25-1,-,TGTGCCAGCAGTGAATTGAACGAACCCCGCTACACCTTC,CASSELNEPRYTF
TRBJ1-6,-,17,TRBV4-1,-,TGCGCCAGCAGCCAAGTTTTTAACAGATACTATAATTCACCCCTCCACTTT,CASSQVFNRYYNSPLHF
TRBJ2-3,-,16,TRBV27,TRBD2,TGTGCCAGCATCCCCAAGCTAGCGGGGAACACAGATACGCAGTATTTT,CASIPKLAGNTDTQYF